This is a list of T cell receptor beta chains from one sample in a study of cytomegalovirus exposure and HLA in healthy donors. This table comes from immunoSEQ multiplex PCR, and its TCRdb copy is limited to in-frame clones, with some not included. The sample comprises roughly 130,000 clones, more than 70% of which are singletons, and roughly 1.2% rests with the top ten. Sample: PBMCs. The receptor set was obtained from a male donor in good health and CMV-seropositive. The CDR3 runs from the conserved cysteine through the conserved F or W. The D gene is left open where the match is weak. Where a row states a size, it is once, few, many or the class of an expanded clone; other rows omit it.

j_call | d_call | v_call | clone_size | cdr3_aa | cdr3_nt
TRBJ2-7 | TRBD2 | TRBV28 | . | CASSPSGSGLAGDVQQYF | TGTGCCAGCAGCCCCTCGGGCAGCGGACTAGCGGGCGACGTGCAGCAGTACTTC
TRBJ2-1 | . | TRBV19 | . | CASSSSRGGEQFF | TGTGCCAGTAGTAGTAGCCGGGGAGGTGAGCAGTTCTTC
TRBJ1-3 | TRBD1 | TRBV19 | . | CASSPDRASGNTIYF | TGTGCCAGTAGTCCCGACAGGGCCTCTGGAAACACCATATATTTT
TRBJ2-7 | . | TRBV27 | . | CASSIRDEQYF | TGTGCCAGCAGTATCCGGGACGAGCAGTACTTC
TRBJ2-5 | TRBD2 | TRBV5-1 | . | CASTSGGRAETQYF | TGCGCCAGCACCTCAGGTGGGAGGGCTGAGACCCAGTACTTC
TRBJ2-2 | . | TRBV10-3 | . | CAISESGGAGTNTGELFF | TGTGCCATCAGTGAGTCGGGGGGGGCAGGAACGAACACCGGGGAGCTGTTTTTT
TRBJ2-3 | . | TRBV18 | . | CASSQAGLDTQYF | TGTGCCAGCTCCCAGGCAGGGTTAGATACGCAGTATTTT
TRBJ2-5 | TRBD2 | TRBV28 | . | CASRQSGGAGETQYF | TGTGCCAGCAGACAAAGCGGGGGGGCTGGAGAGACCCAGTACTTC
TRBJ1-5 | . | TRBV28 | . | CASSDGLGNQPQHF | TGTGCCAGCAGTGACGGACTAGGGAATCAGCCCCAGCATTTT
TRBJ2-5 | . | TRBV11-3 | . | CASSLDRETQYF | TGTGCCAGCAGCTTAGACAGGGAGACCCAGTACTTC
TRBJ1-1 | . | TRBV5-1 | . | CASSLYIAGNTEAFF | TGCGCCAGCAGCTTGTATATCGCGGGGAACACTGAAGCTTTCTTT
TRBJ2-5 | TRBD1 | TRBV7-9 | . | CASRGQYQETQYF | TGTGCCAGCAGGGGACAGTACCAAGAGACCCAGTACTTC
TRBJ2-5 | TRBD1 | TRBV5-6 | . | CASSPDRGNRETQYF | TGTGCCAGCAGCCCGGACAGGGGAAATCGAGAGACCCAGTACTTC
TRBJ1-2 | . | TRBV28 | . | CATTVYIQGYGYTF | TGTGCCACCACAGTTTATATCCAGGGTTATGGCTACACCTTC
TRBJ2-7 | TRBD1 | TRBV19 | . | CASSLKPGQGAYEQYF | TGTGCCAGTAGTCTGAAACCGGGACAGGGGGCCTACGAGCAGTACTTC
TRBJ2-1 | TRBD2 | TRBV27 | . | CASSFSPGGPLNEQFF | TGTGCCAGCAGTTTCTCACCGGGAGGGCCCCTCAATGAGCAGTTCTTC
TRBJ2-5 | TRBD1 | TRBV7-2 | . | CASSLGGSTGAQETQYF | TGTGCCAGCAGCTTAGGGGGGTCGACAGGGGCCCAAGAGACCCAGTACTTC
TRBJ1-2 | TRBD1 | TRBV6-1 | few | CASSEGLGRGLANYGYTF | TGTGCCAGCAGTGAAGGACTGGGCAGGGGGCTAGCTAACTATGGCTACACCTTC
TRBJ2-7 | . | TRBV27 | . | CASSFTHEYEQYF | TGTGCCAGCAGTTTTACCCACGAGTACGAGCAGTACTTC
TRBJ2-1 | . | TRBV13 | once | CASSLGAGDEQFF | TGTGCCAGCAGCTTAGGGGCAGGCGATGAGCAGTTCTTC
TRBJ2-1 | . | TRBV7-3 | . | CASSLTIQGSEQFF | TGTGCCAGCAGCTTAACAATCCAGGGGTCTGAGCAGTTCTTC
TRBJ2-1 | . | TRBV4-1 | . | CASSQVSGRDGNNEQFF | TGCGCCAGCAGCCAAGTGAGCGGGCGGGACGGAAACAATGAGCAGTTCTTC
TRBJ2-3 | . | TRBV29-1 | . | CSVAGGLVFTDTQYF | TGCAGCGTTGCGGGGGGCCTTGTATTTACAGATACGCAGTATTTT
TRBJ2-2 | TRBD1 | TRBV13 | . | CASSLRQGLEYTGELFF | TGTGCCAGCAGCCTCCGACAGGGTCTCGAATACACCGGGGAGCTGTTTTTT
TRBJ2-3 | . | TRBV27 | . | CASSFILAYTDTQYF | TGTGCCAGCAGTTTTATCCTAGCTTACACAGATACGCAGTATTTT
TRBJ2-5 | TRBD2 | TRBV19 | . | CASSITGPGGSSRQETQYF | TGTGCCAGTAGTATTACTGGCCCCGGGGGGTCATCGAGGCAAGAGACCCAGTACTTC
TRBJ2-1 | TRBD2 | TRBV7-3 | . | CASSLRLAGHNEQFF | TGTGCCAGCAGCTTAAGGCTAGCGGGACACAATGAGCAGTTCTTC
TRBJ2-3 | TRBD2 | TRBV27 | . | CASSPLLGVREGQRDTQYF | TGTGCCAGCAGTCCCCTACTAGGTGTGCGGGAGGGCCAGCGGGATACGCAGTATTTT
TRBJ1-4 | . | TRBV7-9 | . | CASSLVGGLNEKLFF | TGTGCCAGCAGCTTAGTGGGGGGTCTTAATGAAAAACTGTTTTTT
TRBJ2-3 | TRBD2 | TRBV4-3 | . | CASSQGLAGANTQYF | TGCGCCAGCAGCCAAGGTCTAGCGGGAGCAAATACGCAGTATTTT
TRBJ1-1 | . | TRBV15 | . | CATSRDPGTEAFF | TGTGCCACCAGCAGAGACCCGGGGACTGAAGCTTTCTTT
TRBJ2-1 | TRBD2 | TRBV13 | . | CASSFKGLAYSEQFF | TGTGCCAGCAGCTTTAAGGGACTAGCCTATAGTGAGCAGTTCTTC
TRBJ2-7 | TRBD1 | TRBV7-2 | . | CASSIGQGKGSYEQYF | TGTGCCAGCAGCATAGGACAGGGTAAGGGCTCCTACGAGCAGTACTTC
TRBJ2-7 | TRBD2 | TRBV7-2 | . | CASSHPPLALEQYF | TGTGCCAGCAGCCATCCCCCACTAGCGCTCGAGCAGTACTTC
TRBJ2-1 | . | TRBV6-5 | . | CASSLRETFYNEQFF | TGTGCCAGCAGCTTACGGGAAACATTTTACAATGAGCAGTTCTTC
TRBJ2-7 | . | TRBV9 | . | CASSVSEAYEQYF | TGTGCCAGCAGCGTATCAGAAGCCTACGAGCAGTACTTC
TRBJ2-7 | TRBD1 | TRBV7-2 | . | CASSSRTGPSYEQYF | TGTGCCAGCAGCTCACGGACAGGGCCCTCCTACGAGCAGTACTTC
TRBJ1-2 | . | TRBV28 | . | CASSLWGLNYGYTF | TGTGCCAGCAGTTTATGGGGGCTTAACTATGGCTACACCTTC
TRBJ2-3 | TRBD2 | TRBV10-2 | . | CASHGTSGRTDTQYF | TGCGCCAGTCACGGGACTAGCGGCCGCACAGATACGCAGTATTTT
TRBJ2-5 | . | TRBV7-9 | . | CASSLGGGFQETQYF | TGTGCCAGCAGCTTAGGCGGGGGCTTCCAAGAGACCCAGTACTTC
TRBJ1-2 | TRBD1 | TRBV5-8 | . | CASSLETGSWGYTF | TGTGCCAGCAGCTTGGAGACAGGGTCCTGGGGCTACACCTTC